Sequencing of this TCR beta chain was carried out in a study of a mutant IDH1 vaccine in newly diagnosed glioma. About the study: Previous treatment comprised radiotherapy, temozolomide, or both, mostly both.

Remarks on this clone: The antigen remains undetermined.

Study results and caveats: Vaccination elicited immune responses in around 92% of patients.

Time point of the sample: week 11, during vaccination. Topical imiquimod was applied with each vaccine dose, which held 300 ug of mutant IDH1 20-mer peptide. New WHO grade 3 or 4 astrocytomas that were IDH1-mutant and ATRX-lost occurred in the donors. Measured with immunoSEQ multiplex PCR; TCRdb has only the in-frame clones, and not every one. Of around 60,000 clones in the sample, approximately 84% are singletons; the top ten hold about 9.4%. Germline loops: CDR1 MNHEY, CDR2 SVGAGI. V was cut by 7 bases and J by 2 bases, with 12 bases left in between. The CDR3 is made up of 13 amino acids. The genes are TRBV6-5 and TRBJ2-7; tentative D call: TRBD1 (7 bases). This sequence originates from a woman aged 50 to 60 with glioma. The starting material was PBMCs, obtained from a glioma patient whose treatment included an IDH1 peptide vaccine. The CDR3 sequence is CASTAGTAYEQYF. The CDR3 nucleotides read TGTGCCAGCACCGCGGGGACAGCCTACGAGCAGTACTTC.